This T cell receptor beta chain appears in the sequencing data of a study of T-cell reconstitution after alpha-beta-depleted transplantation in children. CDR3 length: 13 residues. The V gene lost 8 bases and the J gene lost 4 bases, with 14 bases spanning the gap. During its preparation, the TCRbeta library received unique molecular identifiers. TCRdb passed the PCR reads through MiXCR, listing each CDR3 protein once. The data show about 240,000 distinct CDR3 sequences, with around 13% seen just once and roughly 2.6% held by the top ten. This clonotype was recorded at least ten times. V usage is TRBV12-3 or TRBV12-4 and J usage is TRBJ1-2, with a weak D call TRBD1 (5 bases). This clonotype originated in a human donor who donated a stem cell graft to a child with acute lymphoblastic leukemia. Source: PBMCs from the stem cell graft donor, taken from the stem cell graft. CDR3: CASSTGRLYGYTF. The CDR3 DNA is TGTGCCAGCTCAACAGGTCGTCTCTATGGCTACACCTTC.